The rows below give T cell receptor beta chains drawn from one sample of a study of T cells in Graves' hyperthyroidism and ophthalmopathy. TCRdb re-analysed the multiplex PCR reads in MiXCR, keeping a single row per CDR3 protein. The data show hundreds of thousands of distinct CDR3 sequences, with roughly 13% seen just once and roughly 9.2% held by the top ten. Material for sequencing was blood. The receptors stem from a woman between 18 and 29 years old with Graves' hyperthyroidism. CDR3s include the opening cysteine and the closing phenylalanine or tryptophan. Fields, in order: J gene, V gene, clone size, CDR3 protein. Size values are once, few and many counts, or a class for expanded clones, and some rows have none.

TRBJ2-1,TRBV15,-,CATSFLIDNEQFF
TRBJ1-1,TRBV5-1,few,CASSPLTGPNTEAFF
TRBJ1-2,TRBV6-1,-,CASSDYSGYGYTF
TRBJ2-1,TRBV19,-,CASRTTGPGQTYNEQFF
TRBJ1-5,TRBV19,-,CASRDRVGNQPQHF
TRBJ2-7,TRBV6-1,many,CASSSHNSGGRSYEQYF
TRBJ2-5,TRBV11-2,many,CASSPTLAEETQYF
TRBJ1-5,TRBV6-1,many,CASSYSSGKPQHF
TRBJ1-2,TRBV10-3,many,CAISDRTGKSFYGYTF
TRBJ1-4,TRBV28,many,CASSLLGTVGATNEKLFF
TRBJ2-1,TRBV24-1,many,CATSESSGGIYNEQFF
TRBJ1-1,TRBV24-1,many,CAADRKMNTEAFF
TRBJ2-3,TRBV12-3/TRBV12-4,-,CASSPTSGYTDTQYF
TRBJ2-2,TRBV6-1,-,CASSRTGGIRTGELFF
TRBJ2-3,TRBV13,-,CASSSRGEDTQYF
TRBJ1-2,TRBV5-5,-,CASSLASADGYTF
TRBJ2-3,TRBV24-1,many,CATTSRGTDTQYF
TRBJ2-1,TRBV18,-,CASSRTSGRSVNEQFF
TRBJ1-2,TRBV4-1,few,CASSQNQGRNYGYTF
TRBJ1-2,TRBV6-5,many,CASSYSGRAYGYTF
TRBJ1-1,TRBV6-1,many,CASTLQVDTEAFF
TRBJ2-5,TRBV2,many,CASMGGNWETQYF
TRBJ2-7,TRBV3-1,many,CASSQRGGAYEQYF
TRBJ1-5,TRBV20-1,many,CSARGQGGQPQHF
TRBJ2-1,TRBV6-1,-,CASGWPEQFF
TRBJ2-7,TRBV28,many,CASSRRPEQYF
TRBJ1-2,TRBV20-1,-,CGARDRSSAANYGYTF
TRBJ1-3,TRBV7-4,many,CASSLTGAQGNTIYF
TRBJ1-5,TRBV5-1,many,CASSLDGQVYQPQHF
TRBJ1-2,TRBV20-1,few,CSARTGGGGYGYTF
TRBJ2-7,TRBV29-1,many,CSALLRVGPLYEQYF
TRBJ1-3,TRBV9,-,CASSVVGSTGNTIYF
TRBJ2-1,TRBV28,many,CASSPLVGTRAPHEQFF
TRBJ1-1,TRBV7-9,many,CASSFMHEDTEAFF
TRBJ1-1,TRBV28,-,CASSLWGSEAFF
TRBJ2-3,TRBV2,few,CASSKGGAGTDTQYF
TRBJ2-2,TRBV6-6,many,CASSYGVAVNTGELFF
TRBJ2-3,TRBV4-2,few,CASRGLTRGWADTQYF
TRBJ2-1,TRBV28,-,CASSSPGQGAWEQFF
TRBJ2-7,TRBV6-2/TRBV6-3,many,CASSADRSGTSGSSYEQYF